This T cell receptor (beta chain) was sequenced for a study of T cell responses to AZD1222 COVID-19 vaccine. This clone has just one count. Clones were read by immunoSEQ multiplex PCR, and TCRdb kept only the in-frame ones, dropping some. The sample gives around 150,000 clones, 88% of which show up once; more than 3% is in the top ten. The specimen comprised peripheral blood, sampled on day 0 of MenACWY control vaccination. The source of this sequence is an adult in good health.

The CDR3 DNA sequence: TGTGCCAGCAGCTTAATGGGGGCTTCCGACAGGGTTCGGACAGATACGCAGTATTTT. Translation gives CASSLMGASDRVRTDTQYF. This chain links TRBV7-3 with TRBJ2-3, with 7 positions matching TRBD1. This CDR3 spans 19 amino acids. Germline-derived CDR1 and CDR2 are SGHTA and FQGTGA. V shed 1 base and J 3 bases; nucleotides not matched to a gene: 16.